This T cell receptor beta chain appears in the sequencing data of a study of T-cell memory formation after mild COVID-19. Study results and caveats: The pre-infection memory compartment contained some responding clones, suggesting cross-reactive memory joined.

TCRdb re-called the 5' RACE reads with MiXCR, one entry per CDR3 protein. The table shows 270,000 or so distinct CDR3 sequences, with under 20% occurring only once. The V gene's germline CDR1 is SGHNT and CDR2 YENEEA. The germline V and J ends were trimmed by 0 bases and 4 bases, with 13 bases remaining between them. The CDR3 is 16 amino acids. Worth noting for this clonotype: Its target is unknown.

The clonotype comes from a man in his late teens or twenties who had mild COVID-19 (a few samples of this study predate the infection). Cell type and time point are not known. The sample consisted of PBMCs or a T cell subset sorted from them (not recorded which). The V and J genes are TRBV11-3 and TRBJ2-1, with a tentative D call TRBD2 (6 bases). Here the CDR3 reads CASSLDGDSGYNEQFF. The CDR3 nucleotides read TGTGCCAGCAGCTTAGATGGGGACTCAGGATACAATGAGCAGTTCTTC.